This T cell receptor beta chain was sequenced during a study of blood T cell repertoires in COVID-19. Study as a whole: Samples representing acute and convalescent COVID-19 were sourced from the United States, Italy and Spain. In each case, the material was cDNA or gDNA derived from T cells, B-cell-depleted T cells, or PBMCs.

Methods used by the authors: Scientists estimated how many nucleated cells there were by amplifying reference gene primers. Measured with immunoSEQ multiplex PCR; TCRdb has only the in-frame clones, and not every one. V, J and clone size reflect that table, while D and trimming were determined from the DNA. The sample holds roughly 120,000 clones, 75% to 90% seen once. This TCR derives from a man aged 65 to 85 with acute or convalescent COVID-19. Source material: peripheral blood.

The chain's CDR3 is CAISERDRPNSPLHF. CDR3 DNA: TGTGCCATCAGCGAGCGGGACAGGCCTAATTCACCCCTCCACTTT. This sequence joins TRBV10-3 and TRBJ1-6; 8 positions agree with TRBD1. This CDR3 spans 15 amino acids. The V segment lost 6 bases and the J segment 6 bases; nucleotides outside the gene matches: 7. Per the germline V gene, CDR1 is ENHRY and CDR2 is SYGVKD.